The present T cell receptor beta chain was sequenced within a study of cytomegalovirus exposure and HLA in healthy donors. General study results and limits: TCR beta V- and J-gene trimming was later associated with a missense DCLRE1C variant.

The primer mix had 60 Vbeta and 13 Jbeta primers. The repertoire was sequenced with immunoSEQ multiplex PCR; TCRdb's copy has only in-frame clones and lacks some. The sample contains around 140,000 clones, 77% of which appear only once. Germline-derived CDR1 and CDR2 are MNHEY and SMNVEV (reference sequence). This CDR3 is 21 amino acids long. V shed 4 bases, J shed 3 bases, and the junction held 22 bases outside the gene matches. Comment on this clone: The antigen is undetermined.

The gene calls are TRBV27 and TRBJ2-7; 12 nucleotides agree with TRBD2. The sample consisted of PBMCs. This sequence originates from a female donor in good health and CMV-seronegative. The CDR3 region is CASSSPKGTLAGGPLGYEQYF. The CDR3 DNA sequence: TGTGCCAGCAGTTCACCAAAAGGGACACTAGCGGGAGGACCATTAGGCTACGAGCAGTACTTC.